The sequence of this TCR beta chain was determined in a study of blood T cell repertoires in COVID-19. Study details: Whether acute or convalescent, the COVID-19 samples came from the United States, Italy and Spain. Sample material is recorded as cDNA or gDNA derived from T cells, B-cell-depleted T cells, or PBMCs.

CDR1 and CDR2 from the germline V gene are SGHDN and FVKESK. Trimming left V 5 bases short and J 4 bases short, with 8 bases between. This CDR3 region has 12 residues. In the original workflow: From reference gene primer amplification, estimates of nucleated cell counts were derived. Repertoires were generated with immunoSEQ multiplex PCR, while TCRdb's copy carries only in-frame clones and drops some. V and J calls and clone size follow that table, whereas D and trimming were derived from the DNA. The table shows about 220,000 clones, with less than 90% occurring only once. This chain links TRBV14 with TRBJ2-5; tentative D call: TRBD2 (5 bases). The clonotype was recovered from a woman aged 55-75 years who had recovered from COVID-19. Sequenced input: peripheral blood. This CDR3 reads CASSSEVETQYF. In nucleotides, the CDR3 is TGTGCCAGCAGCTCGGAGGTAGAGACCCAGTACTTC.